A single sample is the source of the 5 T cell receptor beta chains below, sequenced in a study of T-cell memory formation after mild COVID-19. TCRdb re-derived calls from the 5' RACE reads in MiXCR, one entry per CDR3 protein. The repertoire holds 35,000 to 45,000 distinct CDR3 sequences, with 7.3% as singletons. The source material was PBMCs or a T cell subset sorted from them (not recorded which). Source of these receptors: a man younger than 35 who had mild COVID-19 (a few samples of this study predate the infection). Cell type and time point are not known.

This clonotype was counted only a few times. This chain links TRBV6-5 with TRBJ1-2, with unresolved D. Trimming shortened V by 0 bases and J by 8 bases, and 10 bases separated the two germline ends. Germline values: CDR1 MNHEY, CDR2 SVGAGI. The CDR3 extends over 13 amino acids. CDR3 sequence reads: CASSYSLTGGYTF. DNA of the CDR3: TGTGCCAGCAGTTACTCGTTAACTGGCGGCTACACCTTC.

The rearrangement joins TRBV3-1 to TRBJ2-1, with 10 bases identical to TRBD2. Germline CDR1 and CDR2: LGHDT and YNNKEL (reference sequence). V lost 6 bases to trimming and J lost 4 bases; unmatched junction nucleotides: 6. The CDR3 spans 15 residues. The CDR3 nucleotides read TGTGCCAGCAGGCTAGCGGGGGATAGTTACAATGAGCAGTTCTTC. Protein: CASRLAGDSYNEQFF.

The V and J genes are TRBV28 and TRBJ1-2, with D tentatively TRBD1 (6 bases). The V end lost 8 bases, the J end lost 5 bases, and 12 bases lay between the germline ends. This CDR3 contains 12 residues. Germline-derived CDR1 and CDR2 are MDHEN and SYDVKM. The CDR3 nucleotides read TGTGCCAGCGAGGGGGGGAGGTATGGCTACACCTTC. Its protein product is CASEGGRYGYTF.

The V gene is TRBV19, the J gene TRBJ2-6, with 10 bases matching TRBD1. Germline values: CDR1 LNHDA, CDR2 SQIVND (reference sequence). There are 13 residues in the CDR3. Trimming cost V 5 bases and J 11 bases; bases outside gene matches: 3. The DNA of the CDR3 is TGTGCCAGTAGTCTCGGACAGGGGGACGTCCTGACTTTC. It yields the protein CASSLGQGDVLTF.

The chain joins TRBV20-1 to TRBJ2-5; D may be TRBD2 (5 bases). The germline CDR1 and CDR2 sequences are DFQATT and SNEGSKA (reference sequence). V shed 3 bases and J shed 4 bases, with 15 bases lying between them. The CDR3 is 14 amino acids. CDR3: CSARYSTRGETQYF. Here the CDR3 DNA reads TGCAGTGCTAGGTACTCAACCCGGGGAGAGACCCAGTACTTC.